These 4 T cell receptor beta chains share one sample of origin, sequenced in a study of T-cell reconstitution after alpha-beta-depleted transplantation in children. The TCRbeta library was prepared with unique molecular identifiers. Using its own MiXCR run on the PCR reads, TCRdb lists one record per CDR3 protein. The sample gives about 400,000 distinct CDR3 sequences, just over 20% of which show up once; approximately 3.8% is in the top ten. The sequences come from PBMCs from the stem cell graft donor, collected from the stem cell graft. These receptors all come from a human donor who donated a stem cell graft to a child with acute myeloid leukemia.

This clonotype was detected once. The V and J genes are TRBV5-1 and TRBJ2-1; possibly TRBD1 or TRBD2 for D (7 bases each). The germline V gene has CDR1 SGHRS and CDR2 YFSETQ. The CDR3 runs 15 residues. With 5 bases removed from V and 3 bases from J, the gap between germline ends came to 15 bases. The CDR3 here is CASRAGGGNYNEQFF. DNA for the CDR3: TGCGCCAGCAGAGCAGGGGGAGGGAACTACAATGAGCAGTTCTTC.

This chain links TRBV4-1 with TRBJ2-1, with a possible D match to TRBD1 (5 bases). V was cut by 2 bases and J by 7 bases, with 9 bases left in between. CDR3 length: 13 amino acids. Germline CDR1 MGHRA, CDR2 YSYEKL. CDR3 DNA: TGCGCCAGCAGCCAAAAGGACAATAATGAGCAGTTCTTC. Its protein product is CASSQKDNNEQFF.

The CDR3 spells CASSVRGGGHEQYF. The CDR3 bases are TGTGCCAGCAGCGTTAGAGGGGGGGGCCACGAGCAGTACTTC. The V gene is TRBV13, the J gene TRBJ2-7; weak D call: TRBD2 (7 bases). V dropped 5 bases and J dropped 5 bases, with 16 bases sitting between them. Germline values: CDR1 PRHDT, CDR2 FYEKMQ (reference sequence). The CDR3 runs 14 residues.

There are a few counts of this clonotype. The J gene is TRBJ2-3, the V gene TRBV29-1; 14 bases agree with TRBD2. J was trimmed by 2 bases and V by 3 bases; bases with no gene match: 4. In germline, CDR1 is SQVTM, CDR2 ANQGSEA. The length of the CDR3 is 16 residues. CDR3 sequence reads: CSVETSGRALTDTQYF. The DNA for the CDR3 is TGCAGCGTTGAGACTAGCGGGAGGGCCCTCACAGATACGCAGTATTTT.